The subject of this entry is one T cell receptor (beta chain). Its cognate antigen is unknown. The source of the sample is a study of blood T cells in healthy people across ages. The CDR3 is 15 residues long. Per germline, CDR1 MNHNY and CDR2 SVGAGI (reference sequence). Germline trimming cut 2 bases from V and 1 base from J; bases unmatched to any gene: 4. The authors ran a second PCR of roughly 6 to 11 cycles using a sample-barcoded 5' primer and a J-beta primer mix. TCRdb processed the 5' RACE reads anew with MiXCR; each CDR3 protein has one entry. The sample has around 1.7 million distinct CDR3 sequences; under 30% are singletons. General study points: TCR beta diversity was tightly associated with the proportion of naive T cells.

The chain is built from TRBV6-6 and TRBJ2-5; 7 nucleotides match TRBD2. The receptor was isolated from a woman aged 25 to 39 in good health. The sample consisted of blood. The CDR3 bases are TGTGCCAGCAGTTACCCCCCTAGCGGCCAAGAGACCCAGTACTTC. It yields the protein CASSYPPSGQETQYF.